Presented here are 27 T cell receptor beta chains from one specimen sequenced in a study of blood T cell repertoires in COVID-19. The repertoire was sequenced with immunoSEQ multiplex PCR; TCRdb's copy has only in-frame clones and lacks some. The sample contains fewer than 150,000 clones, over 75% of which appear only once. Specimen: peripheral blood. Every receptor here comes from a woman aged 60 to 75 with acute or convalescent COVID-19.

The CDR3 loop is CASSQPGTGGGGGYTF. The CDR3 region has the DNA TGTGCCAGCAGCCAACCTGGGACAGGGGGTGGAGGGGGCTACACCTTC. The chain is built from TRBV4-2 and TRBJ1-2, with 11 positions matching TRBD1. V shed 2 bases and J 8 bases; nucleotides not matched to a gene: 10. The CDR3 runs to 16 residues. Germline CDR1 is LGHNA and CDR2 is YNFKEQ.

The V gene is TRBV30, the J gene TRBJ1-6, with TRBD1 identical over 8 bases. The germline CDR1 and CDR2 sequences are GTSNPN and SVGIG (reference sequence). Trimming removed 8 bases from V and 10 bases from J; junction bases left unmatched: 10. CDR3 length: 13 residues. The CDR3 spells CAGDRTQGSPLHF. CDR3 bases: TGTGCCGGGGACAGGACCCAGGGGTCACCCCTCCACTTT.

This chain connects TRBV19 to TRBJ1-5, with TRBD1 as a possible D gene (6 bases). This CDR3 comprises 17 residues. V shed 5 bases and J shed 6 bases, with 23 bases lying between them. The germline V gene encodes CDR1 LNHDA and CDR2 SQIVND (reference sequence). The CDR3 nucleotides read TGTGCCAGTAGTGCCAACGGGGGGCCGTCATCTGGTCAGCCCCAGCATTTT. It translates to CASSANGGPSSGQPQHF.

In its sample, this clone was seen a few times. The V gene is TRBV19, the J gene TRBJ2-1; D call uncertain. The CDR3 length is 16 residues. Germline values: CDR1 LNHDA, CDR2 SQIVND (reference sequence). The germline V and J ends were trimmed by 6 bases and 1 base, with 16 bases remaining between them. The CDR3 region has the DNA TGTGCCAGTAGAGACTCGTTTCCTTTTTCCTACAATGAGCAGTTCTTC. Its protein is CASRDSFPFSYNEQFF.

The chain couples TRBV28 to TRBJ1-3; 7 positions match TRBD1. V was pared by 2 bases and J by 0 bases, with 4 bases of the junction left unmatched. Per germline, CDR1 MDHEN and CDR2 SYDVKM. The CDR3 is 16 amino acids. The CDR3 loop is CASSLRQGRSGNTIYF. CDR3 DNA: TGTGCCAGCAGTTTACGACAGGGCCGCTCTGGAAACACCATATATTTT.

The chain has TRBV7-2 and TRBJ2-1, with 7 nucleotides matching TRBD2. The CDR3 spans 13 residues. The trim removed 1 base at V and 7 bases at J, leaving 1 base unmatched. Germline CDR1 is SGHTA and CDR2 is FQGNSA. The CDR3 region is CASSLGGSNEQFF. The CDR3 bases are TGTGCCAGCAGCTTAGGCGGGAGTAATGAGCAGTTCTTC.

This CDR3 is CASSSRGSVYNEQFF. The CDR3 DNA reads TGTGCCAGCAGCTCCAGGGGGTCGGTCTACAATGAGCAGTTCTTC. V and J are TRBV11-1 and TRBJ2-1; the match to TRBD1 covers 7 bases. The CDR3 covers 15 residues. J lost 3 bases, V lost 4 bases, and 6 bases had no gene match. Germline CDR1 and CDR2: SGHAT and FQDESV (reference sequence).

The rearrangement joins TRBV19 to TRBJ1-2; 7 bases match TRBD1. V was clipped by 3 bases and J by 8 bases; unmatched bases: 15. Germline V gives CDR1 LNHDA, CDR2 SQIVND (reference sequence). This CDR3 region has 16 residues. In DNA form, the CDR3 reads TGTGCCAGTAGTATCGGAGGTCGGACAGGACTCGGCGGCTACACCTTC. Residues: CASSIGGRTGLGGYTF.

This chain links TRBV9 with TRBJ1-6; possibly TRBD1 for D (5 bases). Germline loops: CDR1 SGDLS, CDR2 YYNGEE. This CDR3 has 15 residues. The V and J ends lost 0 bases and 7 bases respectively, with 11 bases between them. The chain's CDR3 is CASSVASRGNSPLHF. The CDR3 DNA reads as TGTGCCAGCAGCGTAGCTTCTAGGGGAAATTCACCCCTCCACTTT.

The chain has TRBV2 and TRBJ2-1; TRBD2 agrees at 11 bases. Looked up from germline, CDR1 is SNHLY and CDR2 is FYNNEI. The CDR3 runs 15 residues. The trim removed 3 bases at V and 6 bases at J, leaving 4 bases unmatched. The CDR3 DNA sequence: TGTGCCAGCAGTGAGGTAGCGGGAGGGGCCAATGAGCAGTTCTTC. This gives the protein CASSEVAGGANEQFF.

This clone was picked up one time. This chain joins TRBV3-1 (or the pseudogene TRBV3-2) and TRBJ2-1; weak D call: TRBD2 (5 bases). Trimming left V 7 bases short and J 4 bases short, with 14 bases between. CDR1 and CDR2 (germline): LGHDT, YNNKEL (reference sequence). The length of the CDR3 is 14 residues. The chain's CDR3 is CASTSSGAYNEQFF. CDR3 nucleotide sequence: TGTGCCAGCACATCCAGCGGAGCTTACAATGAGCAGTTCTTC.

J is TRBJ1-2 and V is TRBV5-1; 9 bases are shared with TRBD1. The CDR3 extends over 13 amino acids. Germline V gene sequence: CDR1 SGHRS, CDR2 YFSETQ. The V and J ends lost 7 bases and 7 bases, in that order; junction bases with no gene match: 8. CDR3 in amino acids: CASQGGQGAGYTF. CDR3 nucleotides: TGCGCCAGCCAGGGGGGACAGGGTGCTGGCTACACCTTC.

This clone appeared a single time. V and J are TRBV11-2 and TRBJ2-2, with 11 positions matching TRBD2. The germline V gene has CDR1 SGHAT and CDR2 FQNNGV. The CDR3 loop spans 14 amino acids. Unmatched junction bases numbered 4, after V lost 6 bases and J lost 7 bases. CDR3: CASRLAGVGGELFF. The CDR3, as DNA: TGTGCCAGCAGACTAGCGGGAGTTGGCGGGGAGCTGTTTTTT.

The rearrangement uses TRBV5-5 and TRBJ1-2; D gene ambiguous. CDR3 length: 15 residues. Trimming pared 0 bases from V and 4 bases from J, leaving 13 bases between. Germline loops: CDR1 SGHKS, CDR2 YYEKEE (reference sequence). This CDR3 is CASSLAAGSSYGYTF. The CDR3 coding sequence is TGTGCCAGCAGCTTGGCTGCGGGCAGCTCCTATGGCTACACCTTC.

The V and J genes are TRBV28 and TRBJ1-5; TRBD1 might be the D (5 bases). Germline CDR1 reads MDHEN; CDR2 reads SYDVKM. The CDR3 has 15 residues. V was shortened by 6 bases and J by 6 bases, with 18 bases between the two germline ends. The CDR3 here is CASSFRGGTGQPQHF. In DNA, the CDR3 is TGTGCCAGCAGCTTTCGCGGAGGGACCGGTCAGCCCCAGCATTTT.

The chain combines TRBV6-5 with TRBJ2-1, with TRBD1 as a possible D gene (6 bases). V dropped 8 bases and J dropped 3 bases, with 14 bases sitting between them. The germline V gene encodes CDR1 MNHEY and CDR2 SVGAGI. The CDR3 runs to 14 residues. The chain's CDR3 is CASLGQSGYNEQFF. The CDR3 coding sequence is TGTGCCAGCCTGGGACAATCGGGCTACAATGAGCAGTTCTTC.

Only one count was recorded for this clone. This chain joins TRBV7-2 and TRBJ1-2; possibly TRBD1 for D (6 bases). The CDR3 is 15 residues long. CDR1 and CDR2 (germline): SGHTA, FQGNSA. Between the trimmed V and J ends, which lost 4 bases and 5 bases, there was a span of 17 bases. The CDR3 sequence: CASSSDNRVSYGYTF. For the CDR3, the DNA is TGTGCCAGCAGCTCTGACAACAGGGTCTCTTATGGCTACACCTTC.

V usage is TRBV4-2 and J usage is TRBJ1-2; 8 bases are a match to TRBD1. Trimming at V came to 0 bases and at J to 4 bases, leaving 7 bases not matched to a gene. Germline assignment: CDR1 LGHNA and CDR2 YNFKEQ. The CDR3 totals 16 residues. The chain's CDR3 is CASSQDLLDRVYGYTF. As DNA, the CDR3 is TGTGCCAGCAGCCAAGATCTGTTGGACAGGGTCTATGGCTACACCTTC.

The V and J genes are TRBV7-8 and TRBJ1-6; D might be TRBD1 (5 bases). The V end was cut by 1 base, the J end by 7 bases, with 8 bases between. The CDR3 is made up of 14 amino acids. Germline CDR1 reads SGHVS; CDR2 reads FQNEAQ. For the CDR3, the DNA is TGTGCCAGCAGCTTAGATTCAGGGAATTCACCCCTCCACTTT. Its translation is CASSLDSGNSPLHF.

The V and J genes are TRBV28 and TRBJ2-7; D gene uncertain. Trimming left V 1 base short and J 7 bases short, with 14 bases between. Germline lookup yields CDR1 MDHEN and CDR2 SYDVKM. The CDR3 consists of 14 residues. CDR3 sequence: CASSLLHRKWEQYF. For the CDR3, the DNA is TGTGCCAGCAGTTTATTACACCGTAAGTGGGAGCAGTACTTC.

The CDR3 is CASSSLEEQYF. The CDR3 DNA is TGTGCCAGCAGCTCTCTAGAAGAGCAGTACTTC. J is TRBJ2-7 and V is TRBV7-9; D call uncertain. The CDR3 totals 11 residues. V was clipped by 4 bases and J by 7 bases, with 8 bases between them. Germline assignment: CDR1 SEHNR and CDR2 FQNEAQ (reference sequence).

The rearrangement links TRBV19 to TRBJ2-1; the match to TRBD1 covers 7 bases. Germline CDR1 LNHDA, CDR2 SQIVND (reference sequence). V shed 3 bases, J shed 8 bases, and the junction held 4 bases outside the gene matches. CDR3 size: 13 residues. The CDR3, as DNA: TGTGCCAGTAGTATTCGGACAGGCGATGAGCAGTTCTTC. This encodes CASSIRTGDEQFF.

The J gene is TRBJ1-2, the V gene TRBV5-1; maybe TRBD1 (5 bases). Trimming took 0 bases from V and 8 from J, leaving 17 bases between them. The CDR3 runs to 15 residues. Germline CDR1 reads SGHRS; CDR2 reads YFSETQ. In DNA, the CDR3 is TGCGCCAGCAGCTTGGGACAGCCTTCGATCCGGGGCTACACCTTC. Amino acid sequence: CASSLGQPSIRGYTF.

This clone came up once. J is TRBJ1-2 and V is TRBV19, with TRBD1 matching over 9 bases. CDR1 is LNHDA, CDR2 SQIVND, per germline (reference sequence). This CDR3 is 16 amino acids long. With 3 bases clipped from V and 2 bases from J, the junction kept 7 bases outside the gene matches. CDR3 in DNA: TGTGCCAGTAGTATCTCCCCAGGGACAGGGAACTATGGCTACACCTTC. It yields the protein CASSISPGTGNYGYTF.

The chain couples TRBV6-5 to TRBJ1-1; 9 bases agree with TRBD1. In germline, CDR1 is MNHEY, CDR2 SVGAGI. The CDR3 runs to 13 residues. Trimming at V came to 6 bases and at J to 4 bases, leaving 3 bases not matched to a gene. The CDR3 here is CASRGQGFTEAFF. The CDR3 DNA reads TGTGCCAGCAGGGGACAGGGTTTCACTGAAGCTTTCTTT.

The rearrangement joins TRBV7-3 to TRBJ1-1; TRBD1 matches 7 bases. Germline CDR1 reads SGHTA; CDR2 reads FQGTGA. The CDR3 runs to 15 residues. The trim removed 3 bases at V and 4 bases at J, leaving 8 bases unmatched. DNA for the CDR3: TGTGCCAGCAGCTTGGAGCCGACAGGGAGCACTGAAGCTTTCTTT. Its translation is CASSLEPTGSTEAFF.

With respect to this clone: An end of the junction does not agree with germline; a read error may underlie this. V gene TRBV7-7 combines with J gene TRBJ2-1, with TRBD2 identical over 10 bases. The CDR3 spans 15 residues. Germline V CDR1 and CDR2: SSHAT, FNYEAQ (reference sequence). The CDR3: CASSLMLAGEGEQFF. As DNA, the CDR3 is TGTGCTAGCAGCTTAATGCTAGCGGGAGAAGGGGAGCAGTTCTTC.